This note documents a single TCR beta chain sequence. These data belong to a study of blood T cell repertoires in COVID-19. The CDR3 is 12 residues long. Germline V gene sequence: CDR1 LGHDT, CDR2 YNNKEL (reference sequence). V was clipped by 7 bases and J by 2 bases, with 8 bases between them. Profiled with immunoSEQ multiplex PCR; TCRdb holds only in-frame clones, not every one. The sample records some 250,000 clones, more than 85% being singletons. The chain combines TRBV3-1 (or the pseudogene TRBV3-2) with TRBJ1-1, with D unresolved. This TCR derives from a woman aged 70-85 years with active or convalescent COVID-19. The sequenced sample was peripheral blood. The CDR3 reads CASTHSNTEAFF. DNA for the CDR3: TGTGCCAGCACCCACAGTAACACTGAAGCTTTCTTT.